This is a list of T cell receptor beta chains from one sample in a study of blood T cell repertoires in COVID-19. Libraries were prepared by immunoSEQ multiplex PCR; TCRdb keeps only in-frame clonotypes and omits some of them. The sample gives around 65,000 clones, roughly 81% of which show up once; 9.2% is in the top ten. The sample taken for sequencing was peripheral blood. The receptors were sampled from a human donor in a cohort sampled during active COVID-19. Each CDR3 is given with its conserved first and last residue. A D gene is named only where the DNA matches it firmly. Rows may omit the clone size; those that give it use once, few, many or a size class.

V gene	D gene	J gene	clone size	CDR3 DNA	CDR3 protein
TRBV5-4	.	TRBJ2-7	.	TGTGCCAGCAGCCCCGATAGCGGACCGATCTACGAGCAGTACTTC	CASSPDSGPIYEQYF
TRBV5-6	.	TRBJ1-1	.	TGTGCCAGCAGCTCGGGGGGGTTGAGCACTGAAGCTTTCTTT	CASSSGGLSTEAFF
TRBV6-6	TRBD2	TRBJ2-1	.	TGTGCCAGCAGTTACTTGGCGGGAGGGCCTAGCAATGAGCAGTTCTTC	CASSYLAGGPSNEQFF
TRBV5-1	.	TRBJ1-1	.	TGCGCCAGCAGCTTGTTAGGCAGGCAGCCGAACACTGAAGCTTTCTTT	CASSLLGRQPNTEAFF
TRBV7-2	TRBD2	TRBJ2-7	.	TGTGCCAGCAGCAGCGAAACTAGCGGGCTCAACGAGCAGTACTTC	CASSSETSGLNEQYF
TRBV3-1/TRBV3-2	TRBD1	TRBJ2-7	.	TGTGCCAGCAGCCAAGGAGGGGGCAGTTCATCCTACGAGCAGTACTTC	CASSQGGGSSSYEQYF
TRBV6-4	TRBD2	TRBJ2-7	.	TGTGCCAGTCCCCGGTGGAAAGCGGGAGGCCCAGACGAGCAGTACTTC	CASPRWKAGGPDEQYF
TRBV4-1	.	TRBJ1-3	.	TGCGCCAGCAGCCAAGAGTCCCCTTTCAGACAGGCCCTTGGAAACACCATATATTTT	CASSQESPFRQALGNTIYF
TRBV2	.	TRBJ1-1	.	TGTGCCAGCAGGAAGCTTCAGGGAGGGTACACTGAAGCTTTCTTT	CASRKLQGGYTEAFF
TRBV27	.	TRBJ1-2	.	TGTGCCAGCAGTCTCTCTAATAGCGCCGGTGGCTACACCTTC	CASSLSNSAGGYTF
TRBV27	.	TRBJ1-6	.	TGTGCCAGCAGCCCTAATACAGGGACTAATAATTCACCCCTCCACTTT	CASSPNTGTNNSPLHF
TRBV7-3	.	TRBJ2-3	.	TGTGCCAGCAGCTTATCGGCTAGCAGCACGCAGTATTTT	CASSLSASSTQYF
TRBV28	TRBD2	TRBJ2-7	once	TGTGCCAGCAGTGGGACTAGCGGGACATTTCAGAACTCCTACGAGCAGTACTTC	CASSGTSGTFQNSYEQYF
TRBV19	TRBD2	TRBJ2-5	.	TGTGCCAGTAGTACTGCACTAGCGCAAGAGACCCAGTACTTC	CASSTALAQETQYF